The entry below describes one T cell receptor beta chain. Antigen specificity is unknown. This specimen includes other DNA sequences encoding the same CDR3. This entry is derived from a study of shared clonotypes between healthy human individuals. General study results and limits: Clonotypes shared by all four donors outscored non-shared clonotypes in generation probability. Around 5% was the fraction of naive CD4 clonotypes found shared across four donors.

Assay used: immunoSEQ multiplex PCR; TCRdb lists only in-frame clones, some missing. This repertoire shows some 2.4 million clones, approximately 94% found once; its top ten account for around 0.37%. The germline CDR1 and CDR2 sequences are KGHSH and LQKENI. The CDR3 sequence is 14 residues long. V lost 1 base and J 2 bases, leaving 8 bases between the germline ends. Donors comprised healthy HIV-negative adults lacking recent acute infections or vaccinations. The chain recombines TRBV18 with TRBJ1-2, with a possible D match to TRBD1 (5 bases). This clonotype originated in a man aged 18 to 30 in good health. Some clones in this sample may be carry-over from other donors' samples. The sample was naive CD4+ T cells from PBMCs. Subset in this sample: CD45RA+ positively selected. The CDR3: CASSPQGLNYGYTF. The CDR3 DNA reads as TGTGCCAGCTCACCACAGGGACTCAACTATGGCTACACCTTC.